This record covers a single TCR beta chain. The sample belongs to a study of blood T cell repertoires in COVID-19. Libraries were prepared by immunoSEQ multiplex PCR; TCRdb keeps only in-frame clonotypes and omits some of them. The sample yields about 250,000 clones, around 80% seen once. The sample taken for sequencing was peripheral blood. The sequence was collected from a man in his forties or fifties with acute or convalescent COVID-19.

CDR3 protein: CASRVDRGYGYTF. Here the CDR3 DNA reads TGTGCCAGCAGAGTTGACAGGGGCTATGGCTACACCTTC. The chain combines TRBV2 with TRBJ1-2; 8 bases align to TRBD1. This CDR3 is built from 13 residues. The V gene's germline CDR1 is SNHLY and CDR2 FYNNEI. Trimming took 6 bases from V and 4 from J; bases not matched to a gene: 4.